This TCR beta chain came from a study of T-cell memory formation after mild COVID-19. Regarding the study as a whole: A subset of responding clones appeared in pre-infection memory, suggesting cross-reactive memory joined. Clones contracting over day 15 to 85 were CD4/CD8 balanced, with later expanders leaning CD4+. Chiefly within CM and EM were the contracting CD4+ clones; CD8+ ones were within EMRA.

In the case of this clonotype: Its antigen is unknown.

Each CDR3 protein is one row after TCRdb ran MiXCR on the 5' RACE reads. The table includes around 80,000 distinct CDR3 sequences, about 13% detected once. V dropped 4 bases and J dropped 0; count of bases not matched to a gene: 6. This CDR3 is built from 18 residues. Germline CDR1 is SGHTA and CDR2 is FQGTGA. The chain links TRBV7-3 to TRBJ2-1; 13 nucleotides match TRBD2. The clonotype originates from a young man who had mild COVID-19 (a few samples of this study predate the infection). Cell type and time point are not known. The sequencing sample was made of PBMCs or a T cell subset sorted from them (not recorded which). CDR3: CASSSGLAGASSYNEQFF. The CDR3 nucleotides are TGTGCCAGCAGCTCCGGACTAGCGGGGGCCAGCTCCTACAATGAGCAGTTCTTC. Filled out from reference TRBV7-3 and TRBJ2-1, the complete variable domain reads GAGVSQTPSNKVTEKGKYVELRCDPISGHTALYWYRQSLGQGPEFLIYFQGTGAADDSGLPNDRFFAVRPEGSVSTLKIQRTERGDSAVYLCASSSGLAGASSYNEQFFGPGTRLTVL.